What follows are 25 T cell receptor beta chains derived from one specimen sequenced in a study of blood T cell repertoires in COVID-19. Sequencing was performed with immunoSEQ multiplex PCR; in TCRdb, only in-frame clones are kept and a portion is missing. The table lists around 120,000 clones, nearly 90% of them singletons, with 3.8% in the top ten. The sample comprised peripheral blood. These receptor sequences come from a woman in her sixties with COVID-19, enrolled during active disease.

The CDR3 here is CASSPGIYTNTGELFF. The CDR3, as DNA: TGTGCCAGCAGCCCGGGTATCTATACGAACACCGGGGAGCTGTTTTTT. This chain links TRBV11-2 with TRBJ2-2; no clear D. The CDR3 covers 16 residues. The germline V gene has CDR1 SGHAT and CDR2 FQNNGV. Trimming took 5 bases from V and 0 from J, leaving 13 bases between them.

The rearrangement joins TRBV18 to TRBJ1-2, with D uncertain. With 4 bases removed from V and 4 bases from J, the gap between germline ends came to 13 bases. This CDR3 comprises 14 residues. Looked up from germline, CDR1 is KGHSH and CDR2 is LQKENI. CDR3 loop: CASSREEDPYGYTF. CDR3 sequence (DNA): TGTGCCAGCTCACGAGAGGAGGACCCCTATGGCTACACCTTC.

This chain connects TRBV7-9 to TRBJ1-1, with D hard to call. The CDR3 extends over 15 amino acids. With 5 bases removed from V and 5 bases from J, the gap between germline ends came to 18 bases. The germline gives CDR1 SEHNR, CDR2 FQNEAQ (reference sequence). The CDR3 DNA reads TGTGCCAGCAGCCTAAAGAGTGCGGGAGGTACTGAAGCTTTCTTT. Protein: CASSLKSAGGTEAFF.

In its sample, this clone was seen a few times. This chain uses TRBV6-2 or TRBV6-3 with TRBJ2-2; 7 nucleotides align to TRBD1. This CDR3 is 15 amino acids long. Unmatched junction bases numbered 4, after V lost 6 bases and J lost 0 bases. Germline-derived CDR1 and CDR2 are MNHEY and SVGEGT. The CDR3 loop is CASSWDSPNTGELFF. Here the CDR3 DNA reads TGTGCCAGCAGCTGGGACAGCCCGAACACCGGGGAGCTGTTTTTT.

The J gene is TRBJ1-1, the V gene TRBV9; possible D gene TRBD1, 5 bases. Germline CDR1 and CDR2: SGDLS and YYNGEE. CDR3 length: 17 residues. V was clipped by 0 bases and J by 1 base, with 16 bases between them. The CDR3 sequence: CASSVGSETEPNTEAFF. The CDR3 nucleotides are TGTGCCAGCAGCGTAGGGTCTGAGACAGAGCCGAACACTGAAGCTTTCTTT.

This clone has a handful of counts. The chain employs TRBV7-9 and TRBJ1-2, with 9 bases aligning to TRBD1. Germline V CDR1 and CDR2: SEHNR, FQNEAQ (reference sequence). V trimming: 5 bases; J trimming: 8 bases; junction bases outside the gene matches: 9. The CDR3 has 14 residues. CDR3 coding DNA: TGTGCCAGCAGCACCGGACAGGGGACGGGCGGCTACACCTTC. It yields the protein CASSTGQGTGGYTF. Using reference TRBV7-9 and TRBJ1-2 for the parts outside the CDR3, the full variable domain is DTGVSQNPRHKITKRGQNVTFRCDPISEHNRLYWYRQTLGQGPEFLTYFQNEAQLEKSRLLSDRFSAERPKGSFSTLEIQRTEQGDSAMYLCASSTGQGTGGYTFGSGTRLTVV.

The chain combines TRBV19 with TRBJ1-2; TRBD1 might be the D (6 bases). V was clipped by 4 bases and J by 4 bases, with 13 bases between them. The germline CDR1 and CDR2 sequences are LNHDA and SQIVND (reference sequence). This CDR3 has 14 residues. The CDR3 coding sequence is TGTGCCAGTAGTACCGGGGGGGCAGCCTATGGCTACACCTTC. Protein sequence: CASSTGGAAYGYTF.

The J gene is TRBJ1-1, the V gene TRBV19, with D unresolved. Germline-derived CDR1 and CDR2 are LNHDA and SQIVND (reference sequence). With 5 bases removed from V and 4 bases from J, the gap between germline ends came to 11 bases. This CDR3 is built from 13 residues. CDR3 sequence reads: CASSPSKSTEAFF. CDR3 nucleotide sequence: TGTGCCAGTAGTCCCTCTAAGTCCACTGAAGCTTTCTTT. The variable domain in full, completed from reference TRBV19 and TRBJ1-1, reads DGGITQSPKYLFRKEGQNVTLSCEQNLNHDAMYWYRQDPGQGLRLIYYSQIVNDFQKGDIAEGYSVSREKKESFPLTVTSAQKNPTAFYLCASSPSKSTEAFFGQGTRLTVV.

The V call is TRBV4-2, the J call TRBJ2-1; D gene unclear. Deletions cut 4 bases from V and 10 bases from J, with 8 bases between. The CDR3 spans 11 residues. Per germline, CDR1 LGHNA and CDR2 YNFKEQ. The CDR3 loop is CASSLPGEQFF. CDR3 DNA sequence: TGTGCCAGCAGCCTGCCCGGGGAGCAGTTCTTC.

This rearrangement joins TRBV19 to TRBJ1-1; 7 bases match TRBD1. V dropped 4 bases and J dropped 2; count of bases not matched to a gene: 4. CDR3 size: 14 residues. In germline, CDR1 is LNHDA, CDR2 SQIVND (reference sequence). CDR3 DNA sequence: TGTGCCAGTAGTACTAGACAGGGCAACACTGAAGCTTTCTTT. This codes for CASSTRQGNTEAFF.

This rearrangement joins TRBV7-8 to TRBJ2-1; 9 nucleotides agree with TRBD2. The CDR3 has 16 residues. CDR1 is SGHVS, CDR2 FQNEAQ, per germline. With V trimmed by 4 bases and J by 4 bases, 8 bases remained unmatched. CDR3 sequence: CASSSRPAGGYNEQFF. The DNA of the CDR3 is TGTGCCAGCAGCTCGCGTCCCGCGGGGGGGTACAATGAGCAGTTCTTC.

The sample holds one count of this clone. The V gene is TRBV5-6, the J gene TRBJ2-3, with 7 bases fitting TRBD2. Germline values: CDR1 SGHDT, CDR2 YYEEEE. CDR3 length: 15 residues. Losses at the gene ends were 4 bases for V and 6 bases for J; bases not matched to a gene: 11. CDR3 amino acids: CASSPLGGLRDTQYF. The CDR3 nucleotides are TGTGCCAGCAGCCCCCTGGGAGGGTTGAGGGATACGCAGTATTTT.

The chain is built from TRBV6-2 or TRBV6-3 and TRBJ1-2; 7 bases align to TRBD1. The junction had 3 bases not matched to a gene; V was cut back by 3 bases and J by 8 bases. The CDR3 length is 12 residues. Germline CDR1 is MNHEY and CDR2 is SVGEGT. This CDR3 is CASSYDRDGYTF. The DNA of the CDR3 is TGTGCCAGCAGTTATGACAGGGACGGCTACACCTTC.

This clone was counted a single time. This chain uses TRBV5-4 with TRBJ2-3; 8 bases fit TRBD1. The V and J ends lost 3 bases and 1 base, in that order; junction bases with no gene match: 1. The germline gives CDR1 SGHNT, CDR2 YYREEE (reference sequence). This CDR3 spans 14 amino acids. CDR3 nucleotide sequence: TGTGCCAGCAGCTCGGGACAGGGCACAGATACGCAGTATTTT. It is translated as CASSSGQGTDTQYF.

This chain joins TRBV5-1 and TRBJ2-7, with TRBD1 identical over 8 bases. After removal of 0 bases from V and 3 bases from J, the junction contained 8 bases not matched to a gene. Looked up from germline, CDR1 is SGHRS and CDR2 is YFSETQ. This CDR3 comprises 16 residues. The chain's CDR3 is CASSLALGQGGYEQYF. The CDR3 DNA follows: TGCGCCAGCAGCTTGGCCCTCGGACAGGGAGGCTACGAGCAGTACTTC.

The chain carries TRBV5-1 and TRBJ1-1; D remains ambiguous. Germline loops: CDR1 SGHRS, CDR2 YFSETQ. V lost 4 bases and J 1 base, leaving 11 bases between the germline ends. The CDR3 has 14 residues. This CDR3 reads CASSQESPNTEAFF. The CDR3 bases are TGCGCCAGCAGCCAAGAGAGCCCGAACACTGAAGCTTTCTTT.

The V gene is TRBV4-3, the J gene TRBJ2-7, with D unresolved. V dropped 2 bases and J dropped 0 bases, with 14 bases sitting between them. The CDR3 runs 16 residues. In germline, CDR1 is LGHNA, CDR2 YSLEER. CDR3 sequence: CASSQSVVSRSYEQYF. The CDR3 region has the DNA TGCGCCAGCAGCCAAAGCGTAGTTAGTCGCTCCTACGAGCAGTACTTC.

The CDR3 coding sequence is TGTGCCAGCAGTTCGCGCAGGACAGGGGGGAGCAATCAGCCCCAGCATTTT. It translates to CASSSRRTGGSNQPQHF. The chain carries TRBV27 and TRBJ1-5; 10 nucleotides match TRBD1. Germline V gene lookup returns CDR1 MNHEY and CDR2 SMNVEV (reference sequence). The junction had 7 bases not matched to a gene; V was cut back by 4 bases and J by 1 base. The CDR3 has 17 residues.

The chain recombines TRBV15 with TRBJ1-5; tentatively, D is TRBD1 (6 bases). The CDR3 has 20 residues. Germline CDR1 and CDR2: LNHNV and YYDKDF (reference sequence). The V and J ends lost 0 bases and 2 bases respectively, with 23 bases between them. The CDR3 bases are TGTGCCACCAGCAGAGATCTTGGCTTTGGGGGAGAGGGGGGCAATCAGCCCCAGCATTTT. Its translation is CATSRDLGFGGEGGNQPQHF.

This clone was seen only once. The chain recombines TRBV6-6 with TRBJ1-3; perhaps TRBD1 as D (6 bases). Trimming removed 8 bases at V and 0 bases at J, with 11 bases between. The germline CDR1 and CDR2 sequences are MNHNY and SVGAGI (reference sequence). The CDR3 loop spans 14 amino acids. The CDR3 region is CASLNRDSGNTIYF. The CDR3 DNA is TGTGCCAGCCTAAACAGGGACTCTGGAAACACCATATATTTT.

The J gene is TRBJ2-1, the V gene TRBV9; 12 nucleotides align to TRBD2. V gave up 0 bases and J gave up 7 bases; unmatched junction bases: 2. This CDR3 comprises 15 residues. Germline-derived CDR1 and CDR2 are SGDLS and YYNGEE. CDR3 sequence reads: CASSVAGLAGNEQFF. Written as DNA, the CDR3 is TGTGCCAGCAGCGTAGCCGGACTAGCGGGGAATGAGCAGTTCTTC.

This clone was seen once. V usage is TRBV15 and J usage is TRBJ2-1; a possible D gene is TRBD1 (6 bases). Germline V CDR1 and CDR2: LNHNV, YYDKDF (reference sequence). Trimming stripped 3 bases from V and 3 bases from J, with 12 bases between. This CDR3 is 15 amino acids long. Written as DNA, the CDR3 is TGTGCCACCAGCAGCATCACAGGGTTCTACAATGAGCAGTTCTTC. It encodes CATSSITGFYNEQFF.

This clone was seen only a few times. The CDR3 nucleotides read TGTGCCAGCAGTTCCATCAGGGTTCGGTCCTATAATTCACCCCTCCACTTT. Translated, it gives CASSSIRVRSYNSPLHF. The chain couples TRBV28 to TRBJ1-6; D might be TRBD1 (5 bases). In germline, CDR1 is MDHEN, CDR2 SYDVKM. The CDR3 has 17 residues. V lost 4 bases and J 1 base, leaving 14 bases between the germline ends.

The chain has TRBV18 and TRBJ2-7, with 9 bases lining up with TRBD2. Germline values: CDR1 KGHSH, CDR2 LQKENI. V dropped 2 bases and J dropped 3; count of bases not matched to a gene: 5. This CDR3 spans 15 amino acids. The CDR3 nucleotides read TGTGCCAGCTCACCAGGGACTAGCAGACGCTACGAGCAGTACTTC. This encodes CASSPGTSRRYEQYF.

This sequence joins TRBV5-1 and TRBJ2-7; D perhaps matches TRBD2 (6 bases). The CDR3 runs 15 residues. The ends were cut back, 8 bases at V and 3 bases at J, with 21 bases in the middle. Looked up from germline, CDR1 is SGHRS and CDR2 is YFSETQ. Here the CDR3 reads CASRSGGAQYYEQYF. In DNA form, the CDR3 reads TGCGCCAGTCGGTCCGGCGGGGCCCAATACTACGAGCAGTACTTC.